The 15 T cell receptor beta chains in this list originate from one sample, sequenced in a study of cytomegalovirus exposure and HLA in healthy donors. PCR amplification relied on 60 Vbeta primers (plus 13 Jbeta primers). Sequencing used immunoSEQ multiplex PCR; TCRdb keeps in-frame clones, though not all of them. This table lists about 210,000 clones. Sequencing input: PBMCs. The source of these receptors is a woman between 25 and 40 years old in good health and CMV-seropositive.

The V call is TRBV4-3, the J call TRBJ2-1; 7 bases fit TRBD1. Germline V CDR1 and CDR2: LGHNA, YSLEER. This CDR3 spans 16 amino acids. After removal of 1 base from V and 2 bases from J, the junction contained 5 bases not matched to a gene. Written as DNA, the CDR3 is TGCGCCAGCAGCCAAGGGACAGGACCCACCTACAATGAGCAGTTCTTC. It translates to CASSQGTGPTYNEQFF.

J is TRBJ2-3 and V is TRBV27; TRBD2 might be the D (6 bases). The V gene lost 2 bases and the J gene lost 0 bases, with 9 bases spanning the gap. There are 15 residues in the CDR3. Germline loops: CDR1 MNHEY, CDR2 SMNVEV (reference sequence). The CDR3: CASSLRRASTDTQYF. CDR3 DNA: TGTGCCAGCAGTTTAAGGAGGGCTAGCACAGATACGCAGTATTTT.

The chain uses TRBV5-6 and TRBJ1-5; a possible D gene is TRBD1 (5 bases). The DNA end favors TRBJ2-3, so the J call may be wrong. CDR1 is SGHDT, CDR2 YYEEEE, per germline. The CDR3 loop spans 13 amino acids. The CDR3 sequence: CASSLNLGQPQYF. As DNA, the CDR3 is TGTGCCAGCAGCTTAAATCTGGGGCAGCCCCAGTATTTT.

The V gene is TRBV27, the J gene TRBJ2-7, with TRBD2 matching over 12 bases. The V gene end was trimmed by 8 bases and the J gene end by 6 bases; junction bases not matched to a gene: 5. This CDR3 contains 13 residues. Germline V CDR1 and CDR2: MNHEY, SMNVEV (reference sequence). The DNA for the CDR3 is TGTGCCAGCCGACTAGCGGGAGTACCCGAGCAGTACTTC. As protein: CASRLAGVPEQYF.

The chain combines TRBV7-6 with TRBJ2-5; TRBD1 matches at 8 bases. The germline V gene encodes CDR1 SGHVS and CDR2 FNYEAQ. V gave up 3 bases and J gave up 3 bases; unmatched junction bases: 6. This CDR3 spans 15 amino acids. The CDR3 loop is CASSLETGVEETQYF. CDR3 bases: TGTGCCAGCAGCTTGGAGACAGGGGTTGAAGAGACCCAGTACTTC.

This sequence joins TRBV5-4 and TRBJ1-2, with D possibly being TRBD1 (6 bases). V was clipped by 4 bases and J by 3 bases, with 10 bases between them. Germline CDR1 SGHNT, CDR2 YYREEE (reference sequence). The CDR3 consists of 13 residues. The CDR3 protein is CASSPDSYYGYTF. CDR3 in DNA: TGTGCCAGCAGCCCGGACAGCTACTATGGCTACACCTTC.

V and J are TRBV7-2 and TRBJ2-3; TRBD1 is a possible D gene (7 bases). V was cut by 1 base and J by 4 bases, with 15 bases left in between. The CDR3 runs 16 residues. Germline lookup yields CDR1 SGHTA and CDR2 FQGNSA. In DNA, the CDR3 is TGTGCCAGCAGCTTAGTAGGGGGCGGGACCTCAGATACGCAGTATTTT. Translation: CASSLVGGGTSDTQYF.

The V call is TRBV2, the J call TRBJ1-2; D may be TRBD1 (6 bases). Trimming took 4 bases from V and 2 from J, leaving 8 bases between them. Germline V CDR1 and CDR2: SNHLY, FYNNEI. This CDR3 has 13 amino acids. The CDR3 is CASSAGANYGYTF. The DNA for the CDR3 is TGTGCCAGCAGTGCAGGGGCGAACTATGGCTACACCTTC.

The V call is TRBV10-3, the J call TRBJ2-3; D possibly corresponds to TRBD1 (5 bases). The CDR3 covers 12 residues. Germline CDR1 ENHRY, CDR2 SYGVKD. Here the CDR3 DNA reads TGTATGCAGGGTAAGAACGCAGATACGCAGTATTTT. Its protein is CMQGKNADTQYF.

The chain joins TRBV29-1 to TRBJ1-1; TRBD1 aligns across 8 bases. Germline V gives CDR1 SQVTM, CDR2 ANQGSEA. The CDR3 loop spans 13 amino acids. The V gene end was trimmed by 8 bases and the J gene end by 5 bases; junction bases not matched to a gene: 10. CDR3 DNA sequence: TGCAGCTCCACGGACAGGGCCAAAACTGAAGCTTTCTTT. Protein product: CSSTDRAKTEAFF.

This chain uses TRBV5-1 with TRBJ1-4, with TRBD1 matching 9 bases. The V segment lost 4 bases and the J segment 7 bases; nucleotides outside the gene matches: 2. CDR3 size: 13 residues. Looked up from germline, CDR1 is SGHRS and CDR2 is YFSETQ. The CDR3 nucleotides read TGCGCCAGCAGCACGGGACAGGGTGAAAAACTGTTTTTT. Translated, it gives CASSTGQGEKLFF.

V is TRBV27 and J is TRBJ1-1; 7 bases are a match to TRBD1. V gave up 6 bases and J gave up 1 base; unmatched junction bases: 5. Germline CDR1 MNHEY, CDR2 SMNVEV (reference sequence). The CDR3 is 14 residues long. CDR3 sequence reads: CASRRQGKNTEAFF. DNA of the CDR3: TGTGCCAGCAGGCGACAGGGCAAGAACACTGAAGCTTTCTTT.

The V call is TRBV9, the J call TRBJ2-3, with TRBD2 matching 14 bases. The CDR3 covers 17 residues. V lost 3 bases to trimming and J lost 4 bases; unmatched junction nucleotides: 7. Germline loops: CDR1 SGDLS, CDR2 YYNGEE. CDR3 nucleotide sequence: TGTGCCAGCAGCGCAAGACTAGCGGGAGGGCCCTCAGATACGCAGTATTTT. Residues: CASSARLAGGPSDTQYF.

J is TRBJ2-2 and V is TRBV11-3; D uncertain. Germline assignment: CDR1 SGHNT and CDR2 YENEEA. Trimming left V 1 base short and J 1 base short, with 10 bases between. The CDR3 has 16 residues. The chain's CDR3 is CASSLGPFLNTGELFF. Here the CDR3 DNA reads TGTGCCAGCAGCTTAGGTCCGTTTCTGAACACCGGGGAGCTGTTTTTT.

V is TRBV30 and J is TRBJ2-7; TRBD2 is a possible D gene (6 bases). The CDR3 covers 15 residues. Trimming took off 2 bases at V and 5 bases at J, with 19 bases between the two ends. Germline loops: CDR1 GTSNPN, CDR2 SVGIG (reference sequence). CDR3 coding DNA: TGTGCCTGGAGTAGGAGGGGAACCTTTAAGGACGAGCAGTACTTC. The encoded protein is CAWSRRGTFKDEQYF.